The rows below give T cell receptor beta chains drawn from one sample of a study of shared clonotypes between healthy human individuals. Profiling relied on immunoSEQ multiplex PCR, and the TCRdb table lists in-frame clones only, not all of them. The sample carries fewer than 650,000 clones, around three quarters recorded once. Input material: PBMCs. Every receptor here comes from a woman in her 40s in good health. Some clones in this sample may be carry-over from other donors' samples. Each CDR3 is given with its conserved first and last residue. The order of the fields is J gene, V gene, clone size, D gene, CDR3 DNA, CDR3 protein. D genes are given only for firm matches. Expanded clones get a size class; other rows say once, few or many, or leave the size out.

J gene: TRBJ2-3; V gene: TRBV28; clone size: NA; D gene: TRBD2; CDR3 DNA: TGTGCCAGCAGTTTGGTGAGCGGGGGCACAGATACGCAGTATTTT; CDR3 protein: CASSLVSGGTDTQYF
J gene: TRBJ1-5; V gene: TRBV15; clone size: NA; D gene: TRBD1; CDR3 DNA: TGTGCCACCAGCAGAGCCGGGACAGGAAGAGATCAGCCCCAGCATTTT; CDR3 protein: CATSRAGTGRDQPQHF
J gene: TRBJ1-2; V gene: TRBV6-6; clone size: NA; D gene: NA; CDR3 DNA: TGTGCCAGCAGTTACAGCGGAAACTATGGCTACACCTTC; CDR3 protein: CASSYSGNYGYTF
J gene: TRBJ2-1; V gene: TRBV11-3; clone size: NA; D gene: NA; CDR3 DNA: TGTGCCAGCAGCTTAGCAGGATCTGGGAATGAGCAGTTCTTC; CDR3 protein: CASSLAGSGNEQFF
J gene: TRBJ1-1; V gene: TRBV19; clone size: NA; D gene: TRBD1; CDR3 DNA: TGTGCCAGTACCACGACAGGGGGGGACACTGAAGCTTTCTTT; CDR3 protein: CASTTTGGDTEAFF
J gene: TRBJ2-3; V gene: TRBV25-1; clone size: NA; D gene: NA; CDR3 DNA: TGTGCCAGCAGTGAAATGGGGGACTTATTCACAGATACGCAGTATTTT; CDR3 protein: CASSEMGDLFTDTQYF
J gene: TRBJ2-1; V gene: TRBV5-6; clone size: NA; D gene: TRBD1; CDR3 DNA: TGTGCCAGCAGCGGGACAGGATGGAGCTCCTACAATGAGCAGTTCTTC; CDR3 protein: CASSGTGWSSYNEQFF
J gene: TRBJ2-1; V gene: TRBV27; clone size: NA; D gene: NA; CDR3 DNA: TGTGCCAGCGTAAGTAGCGTTCCCTACAATGAGCAGTTCTTC; CDR3 protein: CASVSSVPYNEQFF
J gene: TRBJ2-2; V gene: TRBV11-3; clone size: NA; D gene: NA; CDR3 DNA: TGTGCCAGCAGCTTAGCCCCGTTAGACACCGGGGAGCTGTTTTTT; CDR3 protein: CASSLAPLDTGELFF
J gene: TRBJ2-7; V gene: TRBV5-4; clone size: NA; D gene: TRBD1; CDR3 DNA: TGTGCCAGCAGCTTTTCGGGACAGACCTACGAGCAGTACTTC; CDR3 protein: CASSFSGQTYEQYF
J gene: TRBJ1-1; V gene: TRBV28; clone size: NA; D gene: NA; CDR3 DNA: TGTGCCAGCAAGGATGTGAACACTGAAGCTTTCTTT; CDR3 protein: CASKDVNTEAFF
J gene: TRBJ1-4; V gene: TRBV5-1; clone size: NA; D gene: NA; CDR3 DNA: TGCGCCAGCAGCTTCGACACCCTTAATGAAAAACTGTTTTTT; CDR3 protein: CASSFDTLNEKLFF
J gene: TRBJ2-7; V gene: TRBV18; clone size: NA; D gene: TRBD2; CDR3 DNA: TGTGCCAGCTCACCGCGGCTAGCGGGAGGGCGCGAGCAGTACTTC; CDR3 protein: CASSPRLAGGREQYF
J gene: TRBJ1-1; V gene: TRBV19; clone size: NA; D gene: NA; CDR3 DNA: TGTGCCGTCGAGGGGTTGGGGACTGAAGCTTTCTTT; CDR3 protein: CAVEGLGTEAFF
J gene: TRBJ2-2; V gene: TRBV18; clone size: NA; D gene: NA; CDR3 DNA: TGTGCCAGCTCACCACAAGTGGACGGCGGCGGGGAGCTGTTTTTT; CDR3 protein: CASSPQVDGGGELFF
J gene: TRBJ2-3; V gene: TRBV30; clone size: NA; D gene: NA; CDR3 DNA: TGTGCCTGGAGTGTAGCTTTTAGCACAGATACGCAGTATTTT; CDR3 protein: CAWSVAFSTDTQYF
J gene: TRBJ2-1; V gene: TRBV5-1; clone size: NA; D gene: NA; CDR3 DNA: TGCGCCAGCAGCCCCGGCCCTGGGACGACGAATGAGCAGTTCTTC; CDR3 protein: CASSPGPGTTNEQFF
J gene: TRBJ2-2; V gene: TRBV27; clone size: NA; D gene: TRBD2; CDR3 DNA: TGTGCCAGCAGTTCCAGACTAGCGGCGAACACCGGGGAGCTGTTTTTT; CDR3 protein: CASSSRLAANTGELFF
J gene: TRBJ2-2; V gene: TRBV19; clone size: once; D gene: TRBD2; CDR3 DNA: TGTGCCAGTCTAGCGGGCACCGGGGAGCTGTTTTTT; CDR3 protein: CASLAGTGELFF
J gene: TRBJ2-1; V gene: TRBV7-3; clone size: NA; D gene: TRBD2; CDR3 DNA: TGTGCCAGCAGCCGCGGGACTAGCGGGAGGGCTTTGCGCAATGAGCAGTTCTTC; CDR3 protein: CASSRGTSGRALRNEQFF
J gene: TRBJ2-7; V gene: TRBV11-3; clone size: NA; D gene: TRBD2; CDR3 DNA: TGTGCCAGCAGCTCTGGACTAGCCTACGAGCAGTACTTC; CDR3 protein: CASSSGLAYEQYF
J gene: TRBJ2-7; V gene: TRBV10-3; clone size: NA; D gene: NA; CDR3 DNA: TGTGCCAGCCAGAACATAAAAGGTGGGCAGGGCAACGAGCAGTACTTC; CDR3 protein: CASQNIKGGQGNEQYF
J gene: TRBJ2-7; V gene: TRBV2; clone size: NA; D gene: NA; CDR3 DNA: TGTGCCAGCAGCGGTGACAGATGGAGCGAGCAGTACTTC; CDR3 protein: CASSGDRWSEQYF
J gene: TRBJ1-4; V gene: TRBV5-1; clone size: NA; D gene: TRBD1; CDR3 DNA: TGCGCCAGCAGCACCGGACAGGCGGGGGAAAAACTGTTTTTT; CDR3 protein: CASSTGQAGEKLFF
J gene: TRBJ1-1; V gene: TRBV19; clone size: NA; D gene: NA; CDR3 DNA: TGTGCCAGTAGTATAGCCGCGGACTTGGACACTGAAGCTTTCTTT; CDR3 protein: CASSIAADLDTEAFF
J gene: TRBJ2-1; V gene: TRBV29-1; clone size: NA; D gene: TRBD2; CDR3 DNA: TGCAGCGTTGAAGATGGGGGGGAGGGTTTCCGCGATGAGCAGTTCTTC; CDR3 protein: CSVEDGGEGFRDEQFF
J gene: TRBJ1-2; V gene: TRBV7-2; clone size: NA; D gene: NA; CDR3 DNA: TGTGCCAGCAGCCCCGGGGGGGGCAACTATGGCTACACCTTC; CDR3 protein: CASSPGGGNYGYTF
J gene: TRBJ2-3; V gene: TRBV5-1; clone size: NA; D gene: TRBD1; CDR3 DNA: TGCGCCAGCAGCTTGGGTACAGGGGGCGCAGATACGCAGTATTTT; CDR3 protein: CASSLGTGGADTQYF
J gene: TRBJ2-7; V gene: TRBV28; clone size: NA; D gene: NA; CDR3 DNA: TGTGCCAGTAACCCCTCGTATGGGGGCATGTCCTACGAGCAGTACTTC; CDR3 protein: CASNPSYGGMSYEQYF
J gene: TRBJ1-2; V gene: TRBV19; clone size: NA; D gene: NA; CDR3 DNA: TGTGCCAGTAGTCCCCGACAGAGCTATGGCTACACCTTC; CDR3 protein: CASSPRQSYGYTF
J gene: TRBJ1-2; V gene: TRBV5-6; clone size: NA; D gene: NA; CDR3 DNA: TGTGCCAGCAGCCTGGACACCTATGGCTACACCTTC; CDR3 protein: CASSLDTYGYTF
J gene: TRBJ1-1; V gene: TRBV10-2; clone size: NA; D gene: TRBD1; CDR3 DNA: TGCGCCAGCAGAACCCAGACAGGGACTACTGAAGCTTTCTTT; CDR3 protein: CASRTQTGTTEAFF
J gene: TRBJ2-1; V gene: TRBV7-9; clone size: NA; D gene: TRBD2; CDR3 DNA: TGTGCCAGCAGCTCCCCTGTCGTGGGACTAGCGGGGAATGAGCAGTTCTTC; CDR3 protein: CASSSPVVGLAGNEQFF
J gene: TRBJ2-1; V gene: TRBV2; clone size: NA; D gene: TRBD2; CDR3 DNA: TGTGCCAGCAGTGCTAGCGGGAGGGCCTACAATGAGCAGTTCTTC; CDR3 protein: CASSASGRAYNEQFF
J gene: TRBJ2-7; V gene: TRBV27; clone size: NA; D gene: TRBD1; CDR3 DNA: TGTGCCAGCACCATCCAACAGGGGTACGAGCAGTACTTC; CDR3 protein: CASTIQQGYEQYF
J gene: TRBJ1-2; V gene: TRBV5-1; clone size: once; D gene: NA; CDR3 DNA: TGCGCCAGCAGCTTGGCGTACAGGGAGCAGGACTATGGCTACACCTTC; CDR3 protein: CASSLAYREQDYGYTF
J gene: TRBJ2-7; V gene: TRBV9; clone size: NA; D gene: TRBD1; CDR3 DNA: TGTGCCAGCAGCGAGGGGACAGGGAGCTCCTACGAGCAGTACTTC; CDR3 protein: CASSEGTGSSYEQYF
J gene: TRBJ2-3; V gene: TRBV2; clone size: few; D gene: TRBD1; CDR3 DNA: TGTGCCAGCAGGCTGTCCCGGGACAGGTTTTCCCCCTTACCCACAGATACGCAGTATTTT; CDR3 protein: CASRLSRDRFSPLPTDTQYF
J gene: TRBJ2-5; V gene: TRBV6-4; clone size: NA; D gene: NA; CDR3 DNA: TGTGCCAGCAGTGACTCCAGGCTAGCCCTTGACCAAGAGACCCAGTACTTC; CDR3 protein: CASSDSRLALDQETQYF
J gene: TRBJ2-7; V gene: TRBV4-1; clone size: NA; D gene: TRBD2; CDR3 DNA: TGCGCCAGCAGCCGACTAGCAAAGGCTGACTACGAGCAGTACTTC; CDR3 protein: CASSRLAKADYEQYF
J gene: TRBJ2-5; V gene: TRBV10-1; clone size: once; D gene: TRBD1; CDR3 DNA: TGCGCCAGCAGTGCAACCTTCGGGACAGGGGTTCAAGAGACCCAGTACTTC; CDR3 protein: CASSATFGTGVQETQYF
J gene: TRBJ2-4; V gene: TRBV2; clone size: NA; D gene: NA; CDR3 DNA: TGTGCCAGCAGTGGAGGCGGGAACATTCAGTACTTC; CDR3 protein: CASSGGGNIQYF
J gene: TRBJ1-5; V gene: TRBV30; clone size: NA; D gene: NA; CDR3 DNA: TGTGCCTGGAGTGTACGGTCGAGCAATCAGCCCCAGCATTTT; CDR3 protein: CAWSVRSSNQPQHF
J gene: TRBJ2-1; V gene: TRBV19; clone size: NA; D gene: NA; CDR3 DNA: TGTGCCAGTAGTATGCGGCCTACAGGGTACAATGAGCAGTTCTTC; CDR3 protein: CASSMRPTGYNEQFF
J gene: TRBJ2-6; V gene: TRBV27; clone size: NA; D gene: NA; CDR3 DNA: TGTGCCAGCAGTTCGCACAGGGTTAGCTACGGGGCCAACGTCCTGACTTTC; CDR3 protein: CASSSHRVSYGANVLTF
J gene: TRBJ1-4; V gene: TRBV29-1; clone size: NA; D gene: NA; CDR3 DNA: TGCAGCGTGCGCTTAACAGCTGGTGAAAAACTGTTTTTT; CDR3 protein: CSVRLTAGEKLFF
J gene: TRBJ1-4; V gene: TRBV29-1; clone size: few; D gene: NA; CDR3 DNA: TGCAGCGTCGGCCGGTCGGATGAAAAACTGTTTTTT; CDR3 protein: CSVGRSDEKLFF
J gene: TRBJ1-5; V gene: TRBV4-1; clone size: NA; D gene: NA; CDR3 DNA: TGCGCCAGCAGCCAAGAAAGGGGCGTTGGTCAGCCCCAGCATTTT; CDR3 protein: CASSQERGVGQPQHF
J gene: TRBJ2-1; V gene: TRBV30; clone size: NA; D gene: NA; CDR3 DNA: TGTGCCTGGAGTTCTAATTCATACAATGAGCAGTTCTTC; CDR3 protein: CAWSSNSYNEQFF
J gene: TRBJ1-1; V gene: TRBV5-1; clone size: NA; D gene: NA; CDR3 DNA: TGCGCCAGCAGCTTACGAACGACGGGGGGGAACACTGAAGCTTTCTTT; CDR3 protein: CASSLRTTGGNTEAFF
J gene: TRBJ2-2; V gene: TRBV7-2; clone size: NA; D gene: NA; CDR3 DNA: TGTGCCAGCATCTCGAGGTGGGGAGGTACAACCGGGGAGCTGTTTTTT; CDR3 protein: CASISRWGGTTGELFF
J gene: TRBJ1-1; V gene: TRBV2; clone size: NA; D gene: TRBD1; CDR3 DNA: TGTGCCAGCAGTGATCCAGGGGGCACTGAAGCTTTCTTT; CDR3 protein: CASSDPGGTEAFF
J gene: TRBJ2-5; V gene: TRBV4-1; clone size: once; D gene: NA; CDR3 DNA: TGCGCCAGCAGCCAAGAGGCGCGGGGCTTCCAAGAGACCCAGTACTTC; CDR3 protein: CASSQEARGFQETQYF
J gene: TRBJ1-1; V gene: TRBV18; clone size: NA; D gene: NA; CDR3 DNA: TGTGCCAGCTCACAACCGGGGGCTTCGCCTATTTTGAACACTGAAGCTTTCTTT; CDR3 protein: CASSQPGASPILNTEAFF
J gene: TRBJ2-5; V gene: TRBV6-1; clone size: NA; D gene: NA; CDR3 DNA: TGTGCCAGCAGGCTGGGAGAGACCCAGTACTTC; CDR3 protein: CASRLGETQYF
J gene: TRBJ2-1; V gene: TRBV9; clone size: NA; D gene: NA; CDR3 DNA: TGTGCCAGCAGCGTATCCGACGTTGCGGCTCGGGGATTATACAATGAGCAGTTCTTC; CDR3 protein: CASSVSDVAARGLYNEQFF